The present entry profiles one TCR beta chain with its context. The use of a sample-barcoded 5' primer and a J-beta primer mix characterized a second PCR of about 7 to 12 cycles. TCRdb redid the calling of the 5' RACE reads with MiXCR, one entry per CDR3 protein. This repertoire shows around 800,000 distinct CDR3 sequences, under 30% found once; its top ten account for around 3%. The sample is drawn from a study of blood T cells in healthy people across ages. This same sample was also taken into another study, of T cells of mothers and their children.

The sequencing input was blood. This sequence was found in a boy between 10 and 17 years old in good health.

CDR3 nucleotides: TGCAGCGTAGCGGGCCACACTTACAATGAGCAGTTCTTC. This sequence encodes CSVAGHTYNEQFF. This chain links TRBV29-1 with TRBJ2-1, with D possibly TRBD2 on 6 matching bases. The germline V and J ends were trimmed by 6 bases and 4 bases, with 13 bases remaining between them. CDR1 and CDR2 from the germline V gene are SQVTM and ANQGSEA. The CDR3 is 13 amino acids.